Below, 20 T cell receptor beta chains from the same sample are listed, as sequenced in a study of cytomegalovirus exposure and HLA in healthy donors (dated by TCRdb to about 2017). Library construction relied on the immunoSEQ multiplex PCR assay. The multiplex PCR relied on a mix of 60 forward primers for TCR Vbeta segments and 13 reverse primers for TCR Jbeta segments. The table comes from immuneACCESS by way of TCRdb, which keeps in-frame sequences with V and J called. Part of the clones is missing from these tables; in studies checked, under half for an unresolved V gene and the rest for unknown reasons. Here the sample has 100,000 to 150,000 clones; approximately 80% occur a single time. The ten largest clones add up to about 0.7% of the sample. Material for sequencing was PBMCs. These TCRs come from a man younger than 35 in good health and CMV-seronegative.

CDR3 sequence: CASSPGLLTSGNTIYF. DNA for the CDR3: TGTGCCAGCAGTCCGGGACTGCTAACCTCTGGAAACACCATATATTTT. V and J are TRBV28 and TRBJ1-3; D possibly corresponds to TRBD1 (5 bases). The CDR3 spans 16 residues. Germline CDR1 and CDR2: MDHEN and SYDVKM. Trimming pared 5 bases from V and 0 bases from J, leaving 14 bases between.

The genes are TRBV19 and TRBJ1-2, with D possibly being TRBD1 (5 bases). The germline V gene has CDR1 LNHDA and CDR2 SQIVND (reference sequence). The germline V and J ends were trimmed by 10 bases and 3 bases, with 12 bases remaining between them. The CDR3 is 12 residues long. The CDR3 region is CATSDNYYGYTF. For the CDR3, the DNA is TGTGCCACCTCGGACAATTACTATGGCTACACCTTC.

The chain has TRBV5-6 and TRBJ2-5; 8 positions agree with TRBD1. The CDR3 is made up of 15 amino acids. Germline V lookup: CDR1 SGHDT, CDR2 YYEEEE. With 4 bases clipped from V and 5 bases from J, the junction kept 10 bases outside the gene matches. CDR3 nucleotide sequence: TGTGCCAGCAGCCTGGGACAGGATTATTTGGAGACCCAGTACTTC. Translated: CASSLGQDYLETQYF.

The V and J genes are TRBV6-5 and TRBJ1-2; the D is unclear. Between the trimmed V and J ends, which lost 5 bases and 0 bases, there was a span of 13 bases. CDR3 length: 15 residues. Germline V gives CDR1 MNHEY, CDR2 SVGAGI. The CDR3 DNA is TGTGCCAGCAGTAAAACTATAAGTTCTAACTATGGCTACACCTTC. Protein: CASSKTISSNYGYTF.

This clone was found once. The genes are TRBV7-2 and TRBJ1-5; no firm D call. The CDR3 runs to 15 residues. Per germline, CDR1 SGHTA and CDR2 FQGNSA. V was cut by 2 bases and J by 3 bases, with 11 bases left in between. CDR3 in DNA: TGTGCCAGCAGCTTACGCGGCGGATACAATCAGCCCCAGCATTTT. Its translation is CASSLRGGYNQPQHF.

The chain employs TRBV7-2 and TRBJ1-6, with D uncertain. Trimming pared 1 base from V and 4 bases from J, leaving 17 bases between. The CDR3 length is 18 residues. Germline assignment: CDR1 SGHTA and CDR2 FQGNSA. For the CDR3, the DNA is TGTGCCAGCAGCTTAGAACGCTCCGGGGTAGGTTATAATTCACCCCTCCACTTT. It translates to CASSLERSGVGYNSPLHF.

The chain carries TRBV9 and TRBJ2-2; D is undetermined. The CDR3 sequence is 15 residues long. From germline, CDR1 is SGDLS and CDR2 YYNGEE. Trimming took 2 bases from V and 2 from J, leaving 10 bases between them. CDR3 in amino acids: CASSVAGSNTGELFF. Written as DNA, the CDR3 is TGTGCCAGCAGCGTGGCAGGTAGTAACACCGGGGAGCTGTTTTTT.

CDR3 coding DNA: TGCGCCAGCAGCCAAGATGCTTCCCGGACTCTACGAGATACGCAGTATTTT. This translates into CASSQDASRTLRDTQYF. The rearrangement uses TRBV4-3 and TRBJ2-3; TRBD2 might be the D (5 bases). The CDR3 contains 17 residues. CDR1 LGHNA and CDR2 YSLEER come from the germline V gene. Trimming removed 0 bases from V and 5 bases from J, with 18 bases in between.

The rearrangement joins TRBV4-1 to TRBJ2-2; 12 bases match TRBD2. After removal of 8 bases from V and 3 bases from J, the junction contained 13 bases not matched to a gene. Per germline, CDR1 MGHRA and CDR2 YSYEKL. The CDR3 is 18 amino acids. The CDR3 is CASALSGLAGSYTGELFF. In DNA, the CDR3 is TGCGCCAGCGCCCTTTCGGGACTAGCGGGCTCCTACACCGGGGAGCTGTTTTTT.

The gene calls are TRBV20-1 and TRBJ1-2; D is undetermined. V was trimmed by 6 bases and J by 8 bases, leaving 10 bases between them. CDR1 DFQATT and CDR2 SNEGSKA come from the germline V gene (reference sequence). This CDR3 has 10 residues. This chain's CDR3 is CSAAVRGYTF. CDR3 sequence (DNA): TGCAGTGCCGCCGTGCGAGGCTACACCTTC.

V gene TRBV11-3 combines with J gene TRBJ1-4; D is uncertain. Germline-derived CDR1 and CDR2 are SGHNT and YENEEA. V lost 5 bases, J lost 8 bases, and 21 bases lay in between. CDR3 length: 16 residues. CDR3 nucleotides: TGTGCCAGCAGCCACTCACCCAAGGAGAGAGGGGAAAAACTGTTTTTT. Encoded protein: CASSHSPKERGEKLFF.

This chain uses TRBV28 with TRBJ1-1, with 8 bases fitting TRBD1. The junction had 4 bases not matched to a gene; V was cut back by 10 bases and J by 0 bases. This CDR3 is built from 13 residues. Germline values: CDR1 MDHEN, CDR2 SYDVKM. CDR3 in DNA: TGTGCCATCTACAGGGGGATGAACACTGAAGCTTTCTTT. This codes for CAIYRGMNTEAFF.

The chain employs TRBV19 and TRBJ1-6; D perhaps matches TRBD1 (6 bases). Germline loops: CDR1 LNHDA, CDR2 SQIVND (reference sequence). V dropped 4 bases and J dropped 2 bases, with 12 bases sitting between them. There are 16 residues in the CDR3. CDR3 sequence reads: CASSTKAGAYNSPLHF. In nucleotides, the CDR3 is TGTGCCAGTAGTACAAAGGCAGGGGCCTATAATTCACCCCTCCACTTT.

The gene calls are TRBV7-9 and TRBJ1-5; 10 bases match TRBD1. CDR3 length equals 16 residues. With 4 bases clipped from V and 2 bases from J, the junction kept 5 bases outside the gene matches. The germline V gene encodes CDR1 SEHNR and CDR2 FQNEAQ (reference sequence). In DNA form, the CDR3 reads TGTGCCAGCAGCTCGGACAGGGGGGAAGGCAATCAGCCCCAGCATTTT. Amino acids: CASSSDRGEGNQPQHF.

The chain has TRBV7-2 and TRBJ1-1; weak D call: TRBD1 (6 bases). V gave up 1 base and J gave up 5 bases, with 14 bases separating them. Germline V gene lookup returns CDR1 SGHTA and CDR2 FQGNSA. The CDR3 runs to 15 residues. The CDR3 DNA reads as TGTGCCAGCAGCTTAGAACAGGGTTTGGGAACTGAAGCTTTCTTT. This translates into CASSLEQGLGTEAFF.

This rearrangement joins TRBV18 to TRBJ1-6; TRBD1 aligns across 9 bases. The CDR3 sequence is 14 residues long. Trimming at V came to 4 bases and at J to 8 bases, leaving 3 bases not matched to a gene. Germline assignment: CDR1 KGHSH and CDR2 LQKENI. The CDR3 region is CASSRTGVDSPLHF. The CDR3 nucleotides are TGTGCCAGCTCACGGACAGGGGTTGATTCACCCCTCCACTTT.

The J gene is TRBJ2-3, the V gene TRBV25-1; the match to TRBD1 covers 8 bases. Germline lookup yields CDR1 MGHDK and CDR2 SYGVNS. V lost 2 bases to trimming and J lost 3 bases; unmatched junction nucleotides: 7. This CDR3 spans 16 amino acids. For the CDR3, the DNA is TGTGCCAGCAGTGAACCCCCAGGGGGCAGGACAGATACGCAGTATTTT. Residues: CASSEPPGGRTDTQYF. Supplemented by reference TRBV25-1 and TRBJ2-3, the full variable domain reads EADIYQTPRYLVIGTGKKITLECSQTMGHDKMYWYQQDPGMELHLIHYSYGVNSTEKGDLSSESTVSRIRTEHFPLTLESARPSHTSQYLCASSEPPGGRTDTQYFGPGTRLTVL.

The genes are TRBV28 and TRBJ2-7; TRBD1 agrees at 7 bases. In germline, CDR1 is MDHEN, CDR2 SYDVKM. V dropped 3 bases and J dropped 0; count of bases not matched to a gene: 8. The CDR3 is 16 residues long. CDR3 sequence reads: CASSFFGTAYSYEQYF. CDR3 bases: TGTGCCAGCAGTTTCTTTGGGACAGCATACTCCTACGAGCAGTACTTC.

The J gene is TRBJ1-1, the V gene TRBV7-8, with 8 bases fitting TRBD1. Germline V CDR1 and CDR2: SGHVS, FQNEAQ. This CDR3 is 16 amino acids long. The V gene end was trimmed by 6 bases and the J gene end by 6 bases; junction bases not matched to a gene: 15. The CDR3 DNA reads as TGTGCCAGCAGTCTCGATCGGACAGGGCGGGGGTCTGAAGCTTTCTTT. Translating gives CASSLDRTGRGSEAFF.

The chain combines TRBV5-1 with TRBJ1-1; 8 bases align to TRBD1. This CDR3 comprises 13 residues. The V gene end was trimmed by 5 bases and the J gene end by 3 bases; junction bases not matched to a gene: 3. Germline V CDR1 and CDR2: SGHRS, YFSETQ. This CDR3 reads CASRADRDTEAFF. The CDR3, as DNA: TGCGCCAGCAGGGCGGACAGGGACACTGAAGCTTTCTTT.